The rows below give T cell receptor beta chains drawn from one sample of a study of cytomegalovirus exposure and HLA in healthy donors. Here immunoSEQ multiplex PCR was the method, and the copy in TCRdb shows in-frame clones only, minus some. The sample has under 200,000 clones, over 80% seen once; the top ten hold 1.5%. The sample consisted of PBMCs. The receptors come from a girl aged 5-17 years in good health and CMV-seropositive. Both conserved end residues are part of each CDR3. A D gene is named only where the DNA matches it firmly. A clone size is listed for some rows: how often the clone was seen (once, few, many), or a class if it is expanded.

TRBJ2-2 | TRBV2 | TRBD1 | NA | CASSESKGAITGELFF | TGTGCCAGCAGTGAATCCAAGGGGGCGATCACCGGGGAGCTGTTTTTT
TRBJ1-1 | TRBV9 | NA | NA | CASSVVGGWGTEAFF | TGTGCCAGCAGCGTAGTAGGGGGTTGGGGCACTGAAGCTTTCTTT
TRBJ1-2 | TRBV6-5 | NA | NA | CASARGTANYGYTF | TGTGCCAGCGCGAGGGGGACGGCGAACTATGGCTACACCTTC
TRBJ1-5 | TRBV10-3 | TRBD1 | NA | CAITQDREGNQPQHF | TGTGCCATCACTCAAGACAGGGAAGGCAATCAGCCCCAGCATTTT
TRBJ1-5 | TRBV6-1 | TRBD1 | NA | CASSELRGPGNQPQHF | TGTGCCAGCAGTGAACTAAGGGGGCCTGGCAATCAGCCCCAGCATTTT
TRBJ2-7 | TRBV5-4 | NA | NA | CASSLDTGGSYEQYF | TGTGCCAGCAGCTTGGATACAGGCGGCTCCTACGAGCAGTACTTC
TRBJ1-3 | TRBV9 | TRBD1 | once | CASSVGRGLGNTIYF | TGTGCCAGCAGCGTAGGCAGGGGGCTTGGAAACACCATATATTTT
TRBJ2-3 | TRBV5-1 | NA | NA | CASSLVRGTETDTQYF | TGCGCCAGCAGCTTGGTGCGGGGAACTGAAACAGATACGCAGTATTTT
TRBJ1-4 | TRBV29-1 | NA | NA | CSVWTYTNEKLFF | TGCAGCGTCTGGACATATACTAATGAAAAACTGTTTTTT
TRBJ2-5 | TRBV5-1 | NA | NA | CASSSGAGEETQYF | TGCGCCAGCAGCTCAGGGGCGGGGGAAGAGACCCAGTACTTC
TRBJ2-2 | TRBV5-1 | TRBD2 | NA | CASSLDGGRGAGELFF | TGCGCCAGCAGCTTGGACGGCGGGAGGGGGGCCGGGGAGCTGTTTTTT
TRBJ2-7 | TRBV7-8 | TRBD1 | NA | CASKMDRELDEQYF | TGTGCCAGCAAGATGGACAGGGAGCTCGACGAGCAGTACTTC
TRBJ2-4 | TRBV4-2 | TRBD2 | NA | CASSQDLGGGARNIQYF | TGTGCCAGCAGCCAAGATCTTGGCGGGGGGGCTAGGAACATTCAGTACTTC
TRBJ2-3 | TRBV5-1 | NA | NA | CASSLSIDTQYF | TGCGCCAGCAGCTTGTCTATAGATACGCAGTATTTT
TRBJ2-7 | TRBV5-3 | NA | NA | CARSKKLPGQSYEQYF | TGTGCCAGAAGCAAAAAACTACCGGGTCAATCCTACGAGCAGTACTTC
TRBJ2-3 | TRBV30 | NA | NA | CAWATGADTQYF | TGTGCCTGGGCCACGGGGGCAGATACGCAGTATTTT
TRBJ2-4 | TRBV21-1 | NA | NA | CASSSPVGSLAKNIQYF | TGTGCCAGCAGCTCCCCGGTCGGGAGCCTAGCCAAAAACATTCAGTACTTC
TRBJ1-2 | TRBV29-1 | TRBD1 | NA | CSVRPFGTGNYGYTF | TGCAGCGTTCGGCCCTTCGGGACAGGGAACTATGGCTACACCTTC
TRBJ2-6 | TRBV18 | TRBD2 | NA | CASSPREGFTGANVLTF | TGTGCCAGCTCACCTCGGGAGGGTTTCACTGGGGCCAACGTCCTGACTTTC
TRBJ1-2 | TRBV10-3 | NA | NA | CAIFNMGPAGYGYTF | TGTGCCATCTTTAATATGGGCCCGGCAGGTTATGGCTACACCTTC
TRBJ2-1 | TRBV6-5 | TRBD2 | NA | CASSSPSGIYNEQFF | TGTGCCAGCAGTTCCCCTAGCGGGATTTACAATGAGCAGTTCTTC
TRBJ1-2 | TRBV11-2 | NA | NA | CASSLHRQDYGYTF | TGTGCCAGCAGCTTACATCGACAGGACTATGGCTACACCTTC
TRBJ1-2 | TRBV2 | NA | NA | CASRQVGRDYGYTF | TGTGCCAGCCGGCAGGTTGGGAGGGACTATGGCTACACCTTC
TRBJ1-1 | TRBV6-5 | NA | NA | CASSTQVGDYTEAFF | TGTGCCAGCTCTACCCAGGTAGGGGATTACACTGAAGCTTTCTTT
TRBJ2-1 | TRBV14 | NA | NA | CASSQPGVLLVNEQFF | TGTGCCAGCAGCCAGCCGGGGGTACTATTGGTGAATGAGCAGTTCTTC
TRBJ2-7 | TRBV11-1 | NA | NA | CASSWTQDYSYGQYF | TGTGCCAGCAGCTGGACCCAGGACTATTCCTACGGGCAGTACTTC
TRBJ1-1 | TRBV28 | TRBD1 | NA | CASSLLGQGKLEAFF | TGTGCCAGCAGTCTTTTAGGACAGGGGAAGCTTGAAGCTTTCTTT
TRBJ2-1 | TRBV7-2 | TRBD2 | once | CASSLLLAGVYEQFF | TGTGCCAGCAGCTTATTACTAGCGGGAGTATATGAGCAGTTCTTC
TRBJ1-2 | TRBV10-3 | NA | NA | CATGTTNYGYTF | TGTGCCACCGGGACAACCAACTATGGCTACACCTTC
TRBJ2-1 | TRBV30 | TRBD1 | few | CAWSGGQGVNEQFF | TGTGCCTGGAGTGGTGGACAGGGAGTCAATGAGCAGTTCTTC
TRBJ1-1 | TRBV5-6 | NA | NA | CASSFMVANTEAFF | TGTGCCAGCAGCTTCATGGTGGCAAACACTGAAGCTTTCTTT
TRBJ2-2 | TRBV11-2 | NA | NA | CASRTYRVSAGTGELFF | TGTGCCAGCAGGACATACCGGGTCTCGGCGGGCACCGGGGAGCTGTTTTTT
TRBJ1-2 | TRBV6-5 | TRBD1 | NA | CASRPVDRGLGYTF | TGTGCCAGCAGGCCCGTGGACAGGGGGTTGGGCTACACCTTC
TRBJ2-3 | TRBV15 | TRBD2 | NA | CATSSPLGLAGSLKSTDTQYF | TGTGCCACCAGCTCCCCCTTGGGACTAGCGGGATCTCTCAAGAGCACAGATACGCAGTATTTT
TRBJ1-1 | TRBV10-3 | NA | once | CAISPSNTEAFF | TGTGCCATCAGCCCCTCCAACACTGAAGCTTTCTTT
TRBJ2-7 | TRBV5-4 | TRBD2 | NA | CASSLGSGRGSYEQYF | TGTGCCAGCAGCTTGGGAAGCGGGAGAGGGTCCTACGAGCAGTACTTC
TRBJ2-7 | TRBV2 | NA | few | CASRSGLSPYEQYF | TGTGCCAGCAGGTCAGGGTTGTCCCCCTACGAGCAGTACTTC
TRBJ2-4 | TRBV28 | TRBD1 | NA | CASRRADTGVGAKNIQYF | TGTGCCAGCAGACGGGCTGACACAGGGGTGGGGGCCAAAAACATTCAGTACTTC
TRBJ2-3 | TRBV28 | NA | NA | CPRGALSTDTQYF | TGTCCCCGGGGGGCCCTTAGCACAGATACGCAGTATTTT
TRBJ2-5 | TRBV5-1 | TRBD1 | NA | CASSLARAGGADIGETQYF | TGCGCCAGCAGCTTGGCCAGGGCAGGGGGCGCCGATATAGGAGAGACCCAGTACTTC
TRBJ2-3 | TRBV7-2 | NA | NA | CASSTQASAGTDTQYF | TGTGCCAGCAGCACACAAGCTAGCGCCGGCACAGATACGCAGTATTTT
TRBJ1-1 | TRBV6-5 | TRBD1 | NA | CASSITGTGDTEAFF | TGTGCCAGCAGTATAACCGGGACAGGTGACACTGAAGCTTTCTTT
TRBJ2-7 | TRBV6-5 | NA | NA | CASGLDSYEQYF | TGTGCCAGCGGCCTTGATTCCTACGAGCAGTACTTC
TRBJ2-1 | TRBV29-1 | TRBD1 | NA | CSALDRGRYNEQFF | TGCAGCGCTCTGGACAGGGGCCGTTACAATGAGCAGTTCTTC
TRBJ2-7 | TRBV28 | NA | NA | CASRTTTAGSSYEQYF | TGTGCCAGCAGAACAACTACCGCGGGGAGCTCCTACGAGCAGTACTTC
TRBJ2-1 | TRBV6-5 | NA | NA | CASGFDNEQFF | TGTGCCAGCGGTTTCGACAATGAGCAGTTCTTC
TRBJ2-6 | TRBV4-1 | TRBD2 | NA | CASSRPGLAGQVLTF | TGCGCCAGCAGCCGACCGGGACTAGCGGGACAGGTCCTGACTTTC
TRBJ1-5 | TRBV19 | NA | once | CASSIDLEVNQPQHF | TGTGCCAGTAGTATAGATTTAGAAGTTAATCAGCCCCAGCATTTT
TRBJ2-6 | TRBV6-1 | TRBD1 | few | CASSRTGDGANVLTF | TGTGCCAGCAGTCGAACAGGGGATGGGGCCAACGTCCTGACTTTC
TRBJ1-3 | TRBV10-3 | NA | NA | CAISESLNSGNTIYF | TGTGCCATCAGTGAGTCTTTAAACTCTGGAAACACCATATATTTT
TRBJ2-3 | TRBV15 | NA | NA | CATSQLAHTQYF | TGTGCCACCAGCCAACTAGCACATACGCAGTATTTT
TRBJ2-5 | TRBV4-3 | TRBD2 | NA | CASSQGWAGGQEETQYF | TGCGCCAGCAGCCAAGGATGGGCGGGGGGGCAGGAAGAGACCCAGTACTTC
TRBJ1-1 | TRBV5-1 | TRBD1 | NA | CASSLGTGNTEAFF | TGCGCCAGCAGCTTGGGGACAGGAAACACTGAAGCTTTCTTT
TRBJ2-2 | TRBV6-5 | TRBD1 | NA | CASRGQVNTGELFF | TGTGCCAGCAGGGGACAGGTTAACACCGGGGAGCTGTTTTTT
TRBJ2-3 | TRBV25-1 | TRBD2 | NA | CASSGGSGGSTDTQYF | TGTGCCAGCAGTGGAGGGAGCGGGGGGAGCACAGATACGCAGTATTTT
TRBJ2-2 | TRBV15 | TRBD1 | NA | CATSPTGGANTGELFF | TGTGCCACCAGCCCCACAGGGGGCGCAAACACCGGGGAGCTGTTTTTT
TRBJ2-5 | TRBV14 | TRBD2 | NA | CASSLGLAGAETQYF | TGTGCCAGCAGCCTCGGACTAGCGGGAGCAGAGACCCAGTACTTC
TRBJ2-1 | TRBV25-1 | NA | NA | CASSEFERPPGEQFF | TGTGCCAGCAGTGAATTTGAGCGACCCCCGGGGGAGCAGTTCTTC
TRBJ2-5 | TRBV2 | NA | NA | CASSVGGVGGETQYF | TGTGCCAGCAGTGTGGGGGGTGTAGGTGGGGAGACCCAGTACTTC
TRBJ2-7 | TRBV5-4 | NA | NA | CASSRGGVDEQYF | TGTGCCAGCAGCCGAGGCGGGGTCGACGAGCAGTACTTC